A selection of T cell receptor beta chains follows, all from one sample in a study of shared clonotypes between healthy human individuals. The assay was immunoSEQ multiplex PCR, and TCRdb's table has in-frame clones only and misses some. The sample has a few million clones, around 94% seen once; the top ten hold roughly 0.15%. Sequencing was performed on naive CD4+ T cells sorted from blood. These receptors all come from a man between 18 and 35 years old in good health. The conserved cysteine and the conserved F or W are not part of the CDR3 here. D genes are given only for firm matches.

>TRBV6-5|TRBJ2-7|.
ASSPESSGREQY
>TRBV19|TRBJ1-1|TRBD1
ATRGTGETEAF
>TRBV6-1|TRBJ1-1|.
ASSETQGGWTEAF
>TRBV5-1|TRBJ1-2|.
ASSLVANYGYT
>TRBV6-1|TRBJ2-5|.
ASSEWGAYQETQY
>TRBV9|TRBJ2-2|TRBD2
ASSVGTSGTGELF
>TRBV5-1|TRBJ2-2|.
ASSLSAGNTGELF
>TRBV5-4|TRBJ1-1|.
ASSLGRGDTEAF
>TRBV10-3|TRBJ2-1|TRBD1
AISQGANNEQF
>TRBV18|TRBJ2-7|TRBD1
ASARTGGYEQY
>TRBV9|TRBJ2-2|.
ASSVGQGRTGELF
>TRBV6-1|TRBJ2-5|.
ASSELRGQSSQETQY
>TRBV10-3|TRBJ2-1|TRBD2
AASTSGEEYEQF
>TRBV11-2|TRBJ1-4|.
ASRRPGREKLF
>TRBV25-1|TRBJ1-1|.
ASRLDGGRTEAF
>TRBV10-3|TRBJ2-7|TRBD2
AISGTSGSNEQY
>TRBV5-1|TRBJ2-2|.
ASSPPGSGELF
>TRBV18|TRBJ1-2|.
ASSPQETRGEYYGYT
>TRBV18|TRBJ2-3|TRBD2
ASSVSGSPTDTQY
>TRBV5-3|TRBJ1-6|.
ARSVTGSIRDSPLH
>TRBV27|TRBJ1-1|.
ASRVWGLMNTEAF
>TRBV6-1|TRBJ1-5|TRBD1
ASTRTGVDQPQH
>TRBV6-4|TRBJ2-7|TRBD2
ASSEAGTSSYEQY
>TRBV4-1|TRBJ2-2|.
ASSQPLELGELF
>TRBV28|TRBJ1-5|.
ASSHGGYSNQPQH
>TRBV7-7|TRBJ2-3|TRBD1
ASSPGTGNTDTQY
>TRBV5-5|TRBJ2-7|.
ASSLESPNEQY
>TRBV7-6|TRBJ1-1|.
ASSFLGGGTEAF
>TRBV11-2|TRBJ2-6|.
ASSLRRANVLT
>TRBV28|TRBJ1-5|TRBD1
ASSTGTAQPQH
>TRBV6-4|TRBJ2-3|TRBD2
ASSRLGTSGSSFNTDTQY
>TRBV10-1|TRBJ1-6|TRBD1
ASQRTGNSPLH
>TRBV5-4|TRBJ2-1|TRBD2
ASSLGLAGNNEQF
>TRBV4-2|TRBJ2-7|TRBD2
ASSQEGTSGGLTQY
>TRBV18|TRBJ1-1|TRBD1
ASSYRGRAF
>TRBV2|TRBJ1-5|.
ASSEFGTTSSQH
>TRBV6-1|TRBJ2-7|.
ASSEGGTPPHEQY
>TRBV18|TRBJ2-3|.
ASSPRGIEADTQY